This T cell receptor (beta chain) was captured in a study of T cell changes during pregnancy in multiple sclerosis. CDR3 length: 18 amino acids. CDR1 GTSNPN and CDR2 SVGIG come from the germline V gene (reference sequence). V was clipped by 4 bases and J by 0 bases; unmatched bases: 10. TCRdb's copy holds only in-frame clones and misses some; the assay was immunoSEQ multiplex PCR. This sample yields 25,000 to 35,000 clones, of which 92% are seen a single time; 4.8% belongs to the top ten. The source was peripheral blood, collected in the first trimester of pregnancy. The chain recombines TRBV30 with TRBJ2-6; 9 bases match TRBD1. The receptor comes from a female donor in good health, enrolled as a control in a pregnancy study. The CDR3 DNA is TGTGCCTGGACCTCGTGGGACAGGGCCCTCTCTGGGGCCAACGTCCTGACTTTC. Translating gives CAWTSWDRALSGANVLTF.